These T cell receptor beta chains were read from a single sample in a study of Ad26.COV2.S vaccination and SARS-CoV-2 variants. Clones were read by immunoSEQ multiplex PCR, and TCRdb kept only the in-frame ones, dropping some. The table records around 370,000 clones, just over 90% of them present only once. The source was peripheral blood, collected after recovery from COVID-19. These receptors were taken from a human donor who had recovered from COVID-19. Each CDR3 is given with its conserved first and last residue.

V gene	J gene	CDR3 protein
TRBV7-9	TRBJ2-7	CASSFPLAGGPYEQYF
TRBV15	TRBJ1-3	CATSRDSHGTVSGNTIYF
TRBV2	TRBJ2-3	CASNQGTISTDTQYF
TRBV11-3	TRBJ2-1	CASSLEGPYNEQFF
TRBV10-3	TRBJ2-2	CAITWDRAGELFF
TRBV2	TRBJ2-1	CASSEWASGGPVYSEQFF
TRBV15	TRBJ2-7	CATSRGVGSYEQYF
TRBV11-3	TRBJ2-2	CASGDRGDGELFF
TRBV7-8	TRBJ1-1	CASSLLTGTNTEAFF
TRBV10-1	TRBJ2-1	CASSESGRDEQFF
TRBV9	TRBJ2-2	CASSRRVTGELFF
TRBV7-2	TRBJ2-3	CASSQRGRGGDTQYF
TRBV5-1	TRBJ1-4	CASSLGSFATNEKLFF
TRBV7-9	TRBJ1-4	CASSLGGNNEKLFF
TRBV11-2	TRBJ2-5	CASSLDGTSRETQYF
TRBV7-9	TRBJ1-2	CASSFGTDRSYTF
TRBV2	TRBJ2-5	CASSPGSGSRETQYF
TRBV23-1	TRBJ1-1	CASSRRDGNATEAFF
TRBV4-1	TRBJ1-1	CASSDGAMNTEAFF
TRBV7-3	TRBJ1-1	CASALTASTEAFF
TRBV6-5	TRBJ1-2	CASSPGTPANYGYTF
TRBV10-2	TRBJ2-2	CASSEFKGTGELFF
TRBV2	TRBJ1-5	CASSEERQARPQHF